These 13 T cell receptor beta chains originate from one sample sequenced in a study of PD-1 blockade in classical Hodgkin lymphoma. Each patient relapsed following autologous stem cell transplantation, and prior brentuximab vedotin exposure differed. Only in-frame clones appear in the TCRdb table, and some are missing; sequencing was by immunoSEQ multiplex PCR. The sample holds roughly 15,000 clones, roughly four fifths seen once. This material consisted of peripheral blood mononuclear cells (PBMCs), taken at baseline. Every receptor here comes from a human donor with classical Hodgkin lymphoma.

The chain carries TRBV7-7 and TRBJ2-7, with TRBD1 matching over 7 bases. Germline V lookup: CDR1 SSHAT, CDR2 FNYEAQ (reference sequence). The CDR3 is 15 residues long. After removal of 6 bases from V and 1 base from J, the junction contained 9 bases not matched to a gene. The CDR3 DNA reads TGTGCCAGCAGGCGCCGGGACAGAGAATCCTACGAGCAGTACTTC. Its protein product is CASRRRDRESYEQYF.

The rearrangement uses TRBV7-9 and TRBJ2-1; either TRBD1 or TRBD2 may supply D (5 bases each). V dropped 5 bases and J dropped 8 bases, with 16 bases sitting between them. This CDR3 has 14 residues. CDR1 and CDR2 from the germline V gene are SEHNR and FQNEAQ (reference sequence). In DNA, the CDR3 is TGTGCCAGCAGCATCCGAGGGGCGAGGGATGAGCAGTTCTTC. Amino acid sequence: CASSIRGARDEQFF.

CDR3: CASSRDTTASGNTIYF. The CDR3 DNA sequence: TGCGCCAGCAGCCGGGACACAACTGCCTCTGGAAACACCATATATTTT. The chain carries TRBV5-1 and TRBJ1-3; tentative D call: TRBD1 (6 bases). Germline loops: CDR1 SGHRS, CDR2 YFSETQ. This CDR3 comprises 16 residues. Between the trimmed V and J ends, which lost 4 bases and 0 bases, there was a span of 14 bases.

The V call is TRBV19, the J call TRBJ2-1; 7 positions agree with TRBD2. CDR1 LNHDA and CDR2 SQIVND come from the germline V gene (reference sequence). Trimming cost V 8 bases and J 1 base; bases outside gene matches: 5. The CDR3 length is 14 residues. The CDR3 nucleotides are TGTGCCAGTTCCCCAGCGGGGTCCTACAATGAGCAGTTCTTC. Protein: CASSPAGSYNEQFF.

This chain joins TRBV29-1 and TRBJ1-1; D not resolved. Trimming pared 1 base from V and 6 bases from J, leaving 3 bases between. CDR3 length: 10 amino acids. Germline V lookup: CDR1 SQVTM, CDR2 ANQGSEA. CDR3 bases: TGCAGCGTTGAAGCCTCTGAAGCTTTCTTT. Its translation is CSVEASEAFF. The full variable domain, with the rest looked up from reference TRBV29-1 and TRBJ1-1, is SAVISQKPSRDICQRGTSLTIQCQVDSQVTMMFWYRQQPGQSLTLIATANQGSEATYESGFVIDKFPISRPNLTFSTLTVSNMSPEDSSIYLCSVEASEAFFGQGTRLTVV.

This chain joins TRBV9 and TRBJ1-2; D is uncertain. This CDR3 comprises 12 residues. Germline V gene data show CDR1 as SGDLS and CDR2 as YYNGEE. Trimming left V 4 bases short and J 5 bases short, with 9 bases between. The CDR3: CASSYDRYGYTF. The CDR3 coding sequence is TGTGCCAGCAGCTACGATCGTTATGGCTACACCTTC.

The chain employs TRBV10-3 and TRBJ2-2, with D possibly TRBD2 on 7 matching bases. With 0 bases removed from V and 5 bases from J, the gap between germline ends came to 16 bases. The germline V gene has CDR1 ENHRY and CDR2 SYGVKD. CDR3 length: 17 amino acids. CDR3 sequence: CAISESQAGAGTGELFF. DNA of the CDR3: TGTGCCATCAGTGAGTCTCAGGCGGGGGCAGGGACCGGGGAGCTGTTTTTT.

The J gene is TRBJ1-4, the V gene TRBV4-1; 7 bases line up with TRBD1. V shed 8 bases and J 0 bases; nucleotides not matched to a gene: 6. Germline CDR1 and CDR2: MGHRA and YSYEKL. The CDR3 is 15 residues long. The CDR3 sequence: CASSPQGATNEKLFF. CDR3 bases: TGCGCCAGCTCCCCCCAGGGGGCAACTAATGAAAAACTGTTTTTT.

The DNA of the CDR3 is TGTGCCAGCAGCCCCACGGCCAACACTGAAGCTTTCTTT. This sequence encodes CASSPTANTEAFF. This chain joins TRBV7-3 and TRBJ1-1; D uncertain. Germline V gives CDR1 SGHTA, CDR2 FQGTGA. V lost 5 bases to trimming and J lost 2 bases, with 9 bases between them. The CDR3 totals 13 residues. The variable domain in full, with the rest retrieved from reference TRBV7-3 and TRBJ1-1, is GAGVSQTPSNKVTEKGKYVELRCDPISGHTALYWYRQSLGQGPEFLIYFQGTGAADDSGLPNDRFFAVRPEGSVSTLKIQRTERGDSAVYLCASSPTANTEAFFGQGTRLTVV.

This chain joins TRBV5-4 and TRBJ1-1; 9 bases map to TRBD1. The germline CDR1 and CDR2 sequences are SGHNT and YYREEE (reference sequence). Trimming removed 7 bases from V and 5 bases from J; junction bases left unmatched: 9. The CDR3 contains 14 residues. CDR3 DNA sequence: TGTGCCAGCTTCACAGGGGGCGCACGGACTGAAGCTTTCTTT. It is translated as CASFTGGARTEAFF.

V and J are TRBV7-2 and TRBJ2-1; a possible D gene is TRBD2 (6 bases). Germline-derived CDR1 and CDR2 are SGHTA and FQGNSA. This CDR3 contains 12 residues. Trimming took off 5 bases at V and 9 bases at J, with 11 bases between the two ends. The CDR3 DNA follows: TGTGCCAGCAGCCCGGGGGTAGGTGAGCAGTTCTTC. Its translation is CASSPGVGEQFF.

The J gene is TRBJ2-1, the V gene TRBV18, with D perhaps matching TRBD1 (5 bases). From germline, CDR1 is KGHSH and CDR2 LQKENI. This CDR3 region has 14 residues. Trimming left V 2 bases short and J 7 bases short, with 12 bases between. CDR3 DNA sequence: TGTGCCAGCTCACCAAGCTCTTCAGGGAATGAGCAGTTCTTC. Protein: CASSPSSSGNEQFF.

J is TRBJ2-1 and V is TRBV6-6; 9 bases line up with TRBD2. V gave up 6 bases and J gave up 6 bases; unmatched junction bases: 6. The length of the CDR3 is 14 residues. Germline V lookup: CDR1 MNHNY, CDR2 SVGAGI (reference sequence). In DNA, the CDR3 is TGTGCCAGCAGACCGGGGCGGGGGGGCAATGAGCAGTTCTTC. Encoded protein: CASRPGRGGNEQFF.